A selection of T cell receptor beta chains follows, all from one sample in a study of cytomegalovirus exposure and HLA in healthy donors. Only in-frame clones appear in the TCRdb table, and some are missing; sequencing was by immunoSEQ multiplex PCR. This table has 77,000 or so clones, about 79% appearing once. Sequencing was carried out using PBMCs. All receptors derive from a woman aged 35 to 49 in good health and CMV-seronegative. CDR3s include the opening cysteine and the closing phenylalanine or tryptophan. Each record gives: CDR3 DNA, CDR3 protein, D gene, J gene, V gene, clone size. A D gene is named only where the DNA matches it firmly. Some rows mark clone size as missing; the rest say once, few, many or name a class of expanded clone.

DNA: TGTGCCAGCAGCTTAAGCGGGCCCGGGGAGCTGTTTTTT; CDR3: CASSLSGPGELFF; D: NA; J: TRBJ2-2; V: TRBV7-9; size: NA
DNA: TGTGCCTGGAGTGTTGCCAGCTACAATGAGCAGTTCTTC; CDR3: CAWSVASYNEQFF; D: NA; J: TRBJ2-1; V: TRBV30; size: NA
DNA: TGTGCCACCAGGAGAGCAGGGGGACAGGGAGTCCACGAGCAGTACTTC; CDR3: CATRRAGGQGVHEQYF; D: TRBD1; J: TRBJ2-7; V: TRBV10-3; size: once
DNA: TGTGCCAGCAGTCTCTGGAAGACAGGGGAGACTGAAGCTTTCTTT; CDR3: CASSLWKTGETEAFF; D: TRBD1; J: TRBJ1-1; V: TRBV27; size: NA
DNA: TGTGCCAGCAGGCCTACTAGCGGGGTTAGGGAGCTGTTTTTT; CDR3: CASRPTSGVRELFF; D: TRBD2; J: TRBJ2-2; V: TRBV6-5; size: NA
DNA: TGTGCCAGTACCTTCTCCGGGACAGGGGACCCCGAAGCTTTCTTT; CDR3: CASTFSGTGDPEAFF; D: TRBD1; J: TRBJ1-1; V: TRBV19; size: NA
DNA: TGTGCCAGCACCACTTTTAACCGGGACACCCAGCCCCAGCATTTT; CDR3: CASTTFNRDTQPQHF; D: NA; J: TRBJ1-5; V: TRBV2; size: NA
DNA: TGTGCCTGGAGGGACTGGGAGAGCTCCTACGAGCAGTACTTC; CDR3: CAWRDWESSYEQYF; D: NA; J: TRBJ2-7; V: TRBV30; size: NA
DNA: TGTGCCAGCAGCCATTGGGACAGGGGTTTACCCGTCCTGACTTTC; CDR3: CASSHWDRGLPVLTF; D: TRBD1; J: TRBJ2-6; V: TRBV7-2; size: NA
DNA: TGTGCCAGCAGTTTCCCGACAGGACAGGTCTATGGCTACACCTTC; CDR3: CASSFPTGQVYGYTF; D: TRBD1; J: TRBJ1-2; V: TRBV28; size: NA
DNA: TGTGCCAGCAGTCCCCCCCGACAGGGAATCGGAGAAAAACTGTTTTTT; CDR3: CASSPPRQGIGEKLFF; D: TRBD1; J: TRBJ1-4; V: TRBV28; size: NA
DNA: TGTGCCAGCAGGCTCTCGGGACTAGACTACGAGCAGTACTTC; CDR3: CASRLSGLDYEQYF; D: TRBD2; J: TRBJ2-7; V: TRBV28; size: NA
DNA: TGTGCCAGCAACAGCGGACTAGCGAGTCACGAGCAGTACTTC; CDR3: CASNSGLASHEQYF; D: TRBD2; J: TRBJ2-7; V: TRBV5-4; size: NA
DNA: TGCGCCAGCAGCCAAGATTGGGGGGTGGTAGCGTCAGATACGCAGTATTTT; CDR3: CASSQDWGVVASDTQYF; D: NA; J: TRBJ2-3; V: TRBV4-1; size: few
DNA: TGTGCCAGCAGCTCGGGACTAGCGGTGGGACTAGCCAAAAACATTCAGTACTTC; CDR3: CASSSGLAVGLAKNIQYF; D: TRBD2; J: TRBJ2-4; V: TRBV28; size: NA
DNA: TGTGCCAGCCGGCCCCGGACAGGGGTTAACTATGGCTACACCTTC; CDR3: CASRPRTGVNYGYTF; D: TRBD1; J: TRBJ1-2; V: TRBV7-6; size: NA
DNA: TGTGCCAGCTCGCGCGGCCCCGGGGAGCTGTTTTTT; CDR3: CASSRGPGELFF; D: NA; J: TRBJ2-2; V: TRBV18; size: NA
DNA: TGTGCCAGCAGCCAAGGCGGGAGTGTTGGCTACACCTTC; CDR3: CASSQGGSVGYTF; D: NA; J: TRBJ1-2; V: TRBV14; size: few
DNA: TGTGCCAGCTCACCTTCTAGCGGGGGATCATACAATGAGCAGTTCTTC; CDR3: CASSPSSGGSYNEQFF; D: TRBD2; J: TRBJ2-1; V: TRBV18; size: NA
DNA: TGCAGCTACCTGGCGGGAGGGATTACAGATACGCAGTATTTT; CDR3: CSYLAGGITDTQYF; D: TRBD2; J: TRBJ2-3; V: TRBV29-1; size: NA
DNA: TGTGCCAGCAGTGAAGCGGGTGACTCCTCCTACGAGCAGTACTTC; CDR3: CASSEAGDSSYEQYF; D: NA; J: TRBJ2-7; V: TRBV6-1; size: once
DNA: TGTGCCAGCAGCTTAAACCAGGGGGCACATAATTCACCCCTCCACTTT; CDR3: CASSLNQGAHNSPLHF; D: TRBD1; J: TRBJ1-6; V: TRBV5-4; size: NA
DNA: TGTGCCAGCAGCTTAGTTAGAAACTATGGCTACACCTTC; CDR3: CASSLVRNYGYTF; D: NA; J: TRBJ1-2; V: TRBV11-2; size: NA
DNA: TGTGCCAGCAGCCCCAGGACTAGCGGGAGTTACGAGCAGTACTTC; CDR3: CASSPRTSGSYEQYF; D: TRBD2; J: TRBJ2-7; V: TRBV9; size: NA
DNA: TGTGCCAGTAGTACAGAGGGGCTTGGATCACCCCTCCACTTT; CDR3: CASSTEGLGSPLHF; D: NA; J: TRBJ1-6; V: TRBV19; size: NA
DNA: TGTGCCAGCAGTGAATACAGGGGGACCCACGAGCAGTACTTC; CDR3: CASSEYRGTHEQYF; D: TRBD1; J: TRBJ2-7; V: TRBV25-1; size: NA
DNA: TGTGCCATCACGCGGGGATACGAGCAGTACTTC; CDR3: CAITRGYEQYF; D: NA; J: TRBJ2-7; V: TRBV10-3; size: NA
DNA: TGTGCCAGCAGTGTTAGCGGGAGTCGGGGCACAGATACGCAGTATTTT; CDR3: CASSVSGSRGTDTQYF; D: TRBD2; J: TRBJ2-3; V: TRBV6-1; size: once
DNA: TGTGCCAGCAGCTTAGAGCGGGCAGGGGCTGTCGGGGAGCTGTTTTTT; CDR3: CASSLERAGAVGELFF; D: NA; J: TRBJ2-2; V: TRBV11-2; size: NA
DNA: TGTGCCATCAGTGATACCCGGGACAGCCAAGAGACCCAGTACTTC; CDR3: CAISDTRDSQETQYF; D: TRBD1; J: TRBJ2-5; V: TRBV10-3; size: NA
DNA: TGTGCCAGCAGTTTCACCGCAGGGGTCGAAAAACTGTTTTTT; CDR3: CASSFTAGVEKLFF; D: NA; J: TRBJ1-4; V: TRBV28; size: NA
DNA: TGTGCCAGTAGTACCTACCCAGCGGACAATGAGCAGTTCTTC; CDR3: CASSTYPADNEQFF; D: NA; J: TRBJ2-1; V: TRBV19; size: once
DNA: TGTGCCTGTGCCTCAGGGGTAAACCAGCCCCAGCATTTT; CDR3: CACASGVNQPQHF; D: NA; J: TRBJ1-5; V: TRBV30; size: NA
DNA: TGTGCCAGCTTACAGGGGGCGTCCCAATACTTTGGCTACACCTTC; CDR3: CASLQGASQYFGYTF; D: TRBD1; J: TRBJ1-2; V: TRBV2; size: NA
DNA: TGCGCCAGCAGCCATCTTTATCTAGCGGAGAACTACGAGCAGTACTTC; CDR3: CASSHLYLAENYEQYF; D: TRBD2; J: TRBJ2-7; V: TRBV4-1; size: NA
DNA: TGTGCCAGCAGTGAAGCGGCCGGTCGGGCTAGCGGGGGGAAATTACAGTTCTTC; CDR3: CASSEAAGRASGGKLQFF; D: TRBD2; J: TRBJ2-1; V: TRBV2; size: few
DNA: TGTGCCAGTAACGGAAAGCGGACGGAAGCCAAAAACATTCAGTACTTC; CDR3: CASNGKRTEAKNIQYF; D: NA; J: TRBJ2-4; V: TRBV19; size: NA
DNA: TGTGCCAGTAGTATCGGAGGGGATACTGAAAAACTGTTTTTT; CDR3: CASSIGGDTEKLFF; D: NA; J: TRBJ1-4; V: TRBV19; size: NA
DNA: TGTGCCAGCAGCGTAGATCCAGGGTTTGGAAACACCATATATTTT; CDR3: CASSVDPGFGNTIYF; D: NA; J: TRBJ1-3; V: TRBV9; size: NA
DNA: TGTGCCAGCAGTTTTCTCGGGACTAGCGGGATTTCCTACAATGAGCAGTTCTTC; CDR3: CASSFLGTSGISYNEQFF; D: TRBD2; J: TRBJ2-1; V: TRBV27; size: NA
DNA: TGTGCCAGCTCATCCATGAACACTGAAGCTTTCTTT; CDR3: CASSSMNTEAFF; D: NA; J: TRBJ1-1; V: TRBV18; size: NA
DNA: TGTGCCAGCCGTCGAGCACTAGCGTTCCACAATGAGCAGTTCTTC; CDR3: CASRRALAFHNEQFF; D: TRBD2; J: TRBJ2-1; V: TRBV6-5; size: NA
DNA: TGTGCCAGCAGTGAATATTTAGGGGGCAGAGGTGAAAAACTGTTTTTT; CDR3: CASSEYLGGRGEKLFF; D: TRBD1; J: TRBJ1-4; V: TRBV25-1; size: NA
DNA: TGTGCCAGCAGCCGCGGACTAGCGGGGAGCTCCTACAATGAGCAGTTCTTC; CDR3: CASSRGLAGSSYNEQFF; D: TRBD2; J: TRBJ2-1; V: TRBV5-4; size: NA
DNA: TGTGCCAGCAGTGAACAGGGGACCGGGGAGCTGTTTTTT; CDR3: CASSEQGTGELFF; D: NA; J: TRBJ2-2; V: TRBV2; size: once
DNA: TGTGCTAGTAGCGGGGGGGACGGAGCGTGGGGAAACACCATATATTTT; CDR3: CASSGGDGAWGNTIYF; D: NA; J: TRBJ1-3; V: TRBV12-5; size: NA
DNA: TGTGCCAGCAGCTTGGGGGGACAGGTCTACGAGCAGTACTTC; CDR3: CASSLGGQVYEQYF; D: TRBD1; J: TRBJ2-7; V: TRBV5-4; size: NA
DNA: TGTGCCAGCTCAGCGTTGGCGGAGACTAGTGAGCAGTTCTTC; CDR3: CASSALAETSEQFF; D: NA; J: TRBJ2-1; V: TRBV19; size: few
DNA: TGTGCCAGCTGCCAGGCATTGCTCACTGAAGCTTTCTTT; CDR3: CASCQALLTEAFF; D: NA; J: TRBJ1-1; V: TRBV28; size: NA
DNA: TGTGCCAGCAGCTTAGGAGGGTTTGGCTACACCTTC; CDR3: CASSLGGFGYTF; D: NA; J: TRBJ1-2; V: TRBV7-9; size: NA
DNA: TGTGCCTGGAATAGGGGGTTCGGGCAGTACTTC; CDR3: CAWNRGFGQYF; D: NA; J: TRBJ2-7; V: TRBV30; size: NA
DNA: TGTGCCAGCAGCTTAAAAATGCAGGGCTCTCTCTCTGGAAACACCATATATTTT; CDR3: CASSLKMQGSLSGNTIYF; D: NA; J: TRBJ1-3; V: TRBV7-3; size: once
DNA: TGCGCCAGCAGCTTGCGACAGGGGTTGGGACCCACAGATACGCAGTATTTT; CDR3: CASSLRQGLGPTDTQYF; D: TRBD1; J: TRBJ2-3; V: TRBV5-1; size: NA
DNA: TGTGCCAGTCAAACAGGTGAAAAACTGTTTTTT; CDR3: CASQTGEKLFF; D: NA; J: TRBJ1-4; V: TRBV19; size: NA
DNA: TGTGCCAGCTCACCGGCTGGGGGGTCAGAGACCCAGTACTTC; CDR3: CASSPAGGSETQYF; D: NA; J: TRBJ2-5; V: TRBV18; size: NA
DNA: TGTGCCAGCAGCCCGCAAGCGGGAGTTAACAATGAGCAGTTCTTC; CDR3: CASSPQAGVNNEQFF; D: TRBD2; J: TRBJ2-1; V: TRBV7-2; size: NA
DNA: TGTGCCAGCAGCTACAGCGGGGTATACAATGAGCAGTTCTTC; CDR3: CASSYSGVYNEQFF; D: TRBD2; J: TRBJ2-1; V: TRBV5-4; size: NA
DNA: TGTGCCAGCTGGGGGGGGGATCTGGGAAATCAGCCCCAGCATTTT; CDR3: CASWGGDLGNQPQHF; D: NA; J: TRBJ1-5; V: TRBV28; size: NA
DNA: TGTGCCAGCAGCTTAGGGGGCCGCGAGCAGGGCACCATATATTTT; CDR3: CASSLGGREQGTIYF; D: NA; J: TRBJ1-3; V: TRBV7-9; size: NA
DNA: TGTGCCAGCAGCTTAGCCGGGCGGGAGGGGTTGGATACGCAGTATTTT; CDR3: CASSLAGREGLDTQYF; D: TRBD2; J: TRBJ2-3; V: TRBV11-2; size: NA